This TCR beta chain came from a study of cytomegalovirus exposure and HLA in healthy donors. Points from the study as a whole: Several of the most significant clusters appeared, in a later analysis, to be linked to common viral pathogens. Other equally common chains were less clonally expanded than HLA-associated TCR beta chains, a later analysis showed. A later look showed TCR association rates differing by HLA locus, highest for DRB1 and lowest for HLA-C.

V was cut by 1 base and J by 3 bases, with 10 bases left in between. CDR3 length: 15 amino acids. The V gene's germline CDR1 is LNHNV and CDR2 YYDKDF (reference sequence). This clone was detected only a few times. Its specificity is unknown. PCR was performed using 60 Vbeta and 13 Jbeta primers. The method was immunoSEQ multiplex PCR; TCRdb's version includes in-frame clones alone and lacks a portion of them. This table holds some 130,000 clones, less than 80% found once. Likely unrecorded immune exposures existed in these nominally healthy donors. The sequencing sample was made of PBMCs. This chain connects TRBV15 to TRBJ1-5, with D hard to call. The receptor comes from a man over 45 in good health and CMV-seropositive. In nucleotides, the CDR3 is TGTGCCACCAGCAGAGGGAGGACGAACAATCAGCCCCAGCATTTT. Translation gives CATSRGRTNNQPQHF.